This is a list of T cell receptor beta chains from one sample in a study of identical twins. Each CDR3 protein is one row after TCRdb ran MiXCR on the 5' RACE reads. This table holds 1.5 million to 2 million distinct CDR3 sequences, around 29% found once. Sequences were obtained from cord blood. The receptor source for this set is a newborn girl in good health. Both conserved end residues are part of each CDR3. A D gene is named only where the DNA matches it firmly. Size is stated for part of the rows, as once, few or many counts, or as a class when the clone is expanded.

>15|TRBV3-1|NA|TRBD1|TRBJ1-4
CASSQSGTAYEKLFF
TGTGCCAGCAGCCAATCTGGGACAGCGTATGAAAAACTGTTTTTT
>15|TRBV20-1|NA|NA|TRBJ1-1
CSARPDRYMNTEAFF
TGCAGTGCTAGACCTGACAGGTACATGAACACTGAAGCTTTCTTT
>13|TRBV5-6|NA|NA|TRBJ2-7
CASTGSFVYEQYF
TGTGCCAGCACCGGGAGCTTCGTCTACGAGCAGTACTTC
>13|TRBV18|few|NA|TRBJ2-5
CASSPSEQETQYF
TGTGCCAGCTCACCCAGTGAGCAAGAGACCCAGTACTTC
>13|TRBV20-1|NA|TRBD1|TRBJ2-7
CSAPDRDDYEQYF
TGCAGTGCTCCCGACAGGGATGACTACGAGCAGTACTTC
>13|TRBV5-1|NA|NA|TRBJ2-3
CASSIQRSDTQYF
TGCGCCAGCAGCATACAACGCTCAGATACGCAGTATTTT
>17|TRBV6-2/TRBV6-3|NA|TRBD2|TRBJ2-7
CASSSGTSGAPAMEQYF
TGTGCCAGCAGTTCCGGGACTAGCGGGGCCCCCGCTATGGAGCAGTACTTC
>15|TRBV4-1|NA|TRBD1|TRBJ1-4
CASSQTGSPNEKLFF
TGCGCCAGCAGCCAGACAGGGTCCCCGAATGAAAAACTGTTTTTT
>14|TRBV29-1|NA|NA|TRBJ2-5
CSVEDRPDQEAQYF
TGCAGCGTTGAAGATAGGCCGGACCAAGAGGCCCAGTACTTC
>18|TRBV5-1|NA|NA|TRBJ2-4
CASSLAGPGELAKNIQYF
TGCGCCAGCAGCTTGGCCGGCCCTGGGGAATTAGCCAAAAACATTCAGTACTTC
>15|TRBV5-1|NA|NA|TRBJ1-1
CASSLLGTTNTEAFF
TGCGCCAGCAGCTTGTTAGGGACAACGAACACTGAAGCTTTCTTT
>15|TRBV20-1|few|TRBD1|TRBJ2-5
CSAGRTGGRQETQYF
TGCAGTGCTGGGAGGACAGGGGGTAGACAAGAGACCCAGTACTTC
>13|TRBV3-1|few|TRBD2|TRBJ2-1
CASGGRALHEQFF
TGTGCCAGCGGCGGGAGGGCCCTTCATGAGCAGTTCTTC
>15|TRBV14|NA|NA|TRBJ2-7
CASSQEGGFSYEQYF
TGTGCCAGCAGCCAGGAGGGGGGATTTTCCTACGAGCAGTACTTC
>17|TRBV12-3/TRBV12-4|few|TRBD2|TRBJ2-4
CASSGTSGIGHKNIQYF
TGTGCCAGCAGTGGGACTAGCGGGATTGGACACAAAAACATTCAGTACTTC
>16|TRBV10-2|NA|TRBD2|TRBJ2-3
CASSDVAGVITDTQYF
TGCGCCAGCAGTGACGTAGCGGGAGTTATAACAGATACGCAGTATTTT
>13|TRBV5-1|NA|NA|TRBJ2-5
CASSPTITETQYF
TGCGCCAGCAGCCCCACTATCACGGAGACCCAGTACTTC
>17|TRBV4-2|once|TRBD2|TRBJ2-7
CASSQVRLAGIYNEQYF
TGTGCCAGCAGCCAAGTCAGGCTAGCGGGAATTTACAATGAGCAGTACTTC
>13|TRBV19|NA|TRBD1|TRBJ1-1
CATTDRVNTEAFF
TGTGCCACCACCGACAGGGTGAACACTGAAGCTTTCTTT
>14|TRBV28|few|TRBD1|TRBJ2-7
CASSLPDRGQEQYF
TGTGCCAGCAGTTTACCGGACAGGGGGCAAGAGCAGTACTTC
>17|TRBV4-1|few|NA|TRBJ2-4
CASSQDGPLIAKNIQYF
TGCGCCAGCAGCCAAGACGGCCCTTTAATAGCCAAAAACATTCAGTACTTC
>10|TRBV29-1|NA|TRBD2|TRBJ2-2
CSVGSGELYF
TGCAGCGTTGGGAGCGGGGAGCTGTATTTT
>15|TRBV7-9|few|NA|TRBJ2-3
CASSSLVVGTDAQYF
TGTGCCAGCAGTTCCTTGGTGGTTGGCACAGATGCGCAGTATTTT
>16|TRBV11-2|few|NA|TRBJ1-1
CASSFPYGGRNTEAFF
TGTGCCAGCAGCTTTCCCTATGGGGGGCGGAACACTGAAGCTTTCTTT
>13|TRBV20-1|few|TRBD2|TRBJ2-7
CSASPGGPNEQYF
TGCAGTGCTAGTCCGGGAGGGCCCAACGAGCAGTACTTC
>14|TRBV14|NA|NA|TRBJ2-4
CASSQVGGIPRGYF
TGTGCCAGCAGCCAAGTCGGCGGGATCCCACGAGGGTACTTC
>12|TRBV10-3|few|TRBD1|TRBJ2-1
CAIDDRGNEQFF
TGTGCCATAGACGACAGGGGCAATGAGCAGTTCTTC
>11|TRBV25-1|NA|TRBD1|TRBJ2-5
CASTLTGEWYF
TGTGCCAGCACTTTGACAGGGGAGTGGTACTTC
>11|TRBV6-1|few|NA|TRBJ2-7
CAIGLFYEQYF
TGTGCCATAGGATTGTTCTACGAGCAGTACTTC
>17|TRBV27|many|TRBD1|TRBJ1-2
CASSLSGQGIVAYGYTF
TGTGCCAGCAGTTTATCGGGACAGGGGATAGTCGCTTATGGCTACACCTTC
>15|TRBV7-2|NA|TRBD1|TRBJ2-1
CASRQGGRTYNEQFF
TGTGCCAGCAGACAGGGGGGACGGACATACAATGAGCAGTTCTTC
>14|TRBV29-1|many|NA|TRBJ2-7
CSVLRGSGPYEQYF
TGCAGCGTTTTACGGGGTAGCGGCCCCTACGAGCAGTACTTC
>16|TRBV11-2|NA|TRBD2|TRBJ2-5
CASSLAASGGEETQYF
TGTGCCAGCAGCTTAGCGGCTAGCGGTGGGGAAGAGACCCAGTACTTC
>17|TRBV4-2|few|TRBD2|TRBJ2-1
CASSPLGSSGRGDEQFF
TGTGCCAGCAGCCCATTAGGGTCAAGCGGGAGGGGTGATGAGCAGTTCTTC
>18|TRBV9|NA|NA|TRBJ1-2
CASSPMWDPKRTNYGYTF
TGTGCCAGCAGCCCCATGTGGGACCCCAAAAGGACTAACTATGGCTACACCTTC
>16|TRBV12-3/TRBV12-4|NA|TRBD2|TRBJ2-1
CASSHRTSGREDEQFF
TGTGCCAGCAGCCATAGGACTAGCGGGAGGGAGGATGAGCAGTTCTTC
>15|TRBV3-1|few|TRBD2|TRBJ2-1
CASSQDGRELNEQFF
TGTGCCAGCAGCCAAGACGGGCGGGAGCTCAATGAGCAGTTCTTC
>13|TRBV5-1|NA|NA|TRBJ1-2
CASRAHQGYGYTF
TGCGCCAGCAGGGCACACCAGGGGTATGGCTACACCTTC
>18|TRBV5-1|NA|TRBD2|TRBJ2-7
CASSLVPSYSGKPYEQYF
TGCGCCAGCAGCTTGGTGCCATCGTATAGCGGGAAACCCTACGAGCAGTACTTC
>15|TRBV14|few|TRBD1|TRBJ2-5
CASSQAGQLLRGQYF
TGTGCCAGCAGCCAAGCGGGACAGTTACTACGAGGGCAGTACTTC
>13|TRBV12-3/TRBV12-4|few|NA|TRBJ1-1
CASSFRERTEAFF
TGTGCCAGCAGTTTTAGGGAGCGCACTGAAGCTTTCTTT
>17|TRBV14|NA|NA|TRBJ1-6
CASSQNRGGSYNSPLHF
TGTGCCAGCAGCCAAAATCGTGGGGGCTCCTATAATTCACCCCTCCACTTT
>16|TRBV7-6|once|NA|TRBJ2-7
CASSLALARNYNEQYF
TGTGCCAGCAGCTTAGCGTTGGCCCGTAACTACAATGAGCAGTACTTC
>17|TRBV4-2|NA|TRBD1|TRBJ1-2
CASSQEAPGTGDYGYTF
TGTGCCAGCAGCCAAGAAGCACCCGGGACAGGGGACTATGGCTACACCTTC
>11|TRBV20-1|many|NA|TRBJ2-5
CSARDSLEQYF
TGCAGTGCTAGAGATTCGTTAGAGCAGTACTTC
>15|TRBV27|few|NA|TRBJ2-3
CASSFYLGGTDTQYF
TGTGCCAGCAGTTTTTATTTAGGCGGCACAGATACGCAGTATTTT
>16|TRBV5-1|many|NA|TRBJ1-2
CASSLAGRPTNYGYTF
TGCGCCAGCAGCTTGGCCGGGCGGCCAACTAACTATGGCTACACCTTC
>16|TRBV3-1|few|NA|TRBJ1-5
CASSPQEPGFNQPQHF
TGTGCCAGCAGCCCTCAAGAGCCGGGGTTCAATCAGCCCCAGCATTTT
>16|TRBV6-1|few|TRBD2|TRBJ2-1
CASSERTSLWYNEQFF
TGTGCCAGCAGTGAAAGGACTAGCCTATGGTACAATGAGCAGTTCTTC
>14|TRBV6-2/TRBV6-3|few|TRBD2|TRBJ2-7
CASVAGGTSYEQYF
TGTGCCAGCGTAGCGGGGGGAACCTCCTACGAGCAGTACTTC